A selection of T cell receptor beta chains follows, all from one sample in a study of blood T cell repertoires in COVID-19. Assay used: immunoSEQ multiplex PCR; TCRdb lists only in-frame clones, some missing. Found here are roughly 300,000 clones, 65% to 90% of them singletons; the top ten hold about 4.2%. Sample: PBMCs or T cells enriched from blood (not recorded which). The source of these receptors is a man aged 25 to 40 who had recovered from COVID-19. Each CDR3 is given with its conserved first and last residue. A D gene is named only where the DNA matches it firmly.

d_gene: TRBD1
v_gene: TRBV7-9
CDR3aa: CASRTGQVNEKLFF

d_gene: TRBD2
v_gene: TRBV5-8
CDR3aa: CASSLKTSGTRRETQYF

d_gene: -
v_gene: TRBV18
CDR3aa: CASSPQRDTEAFF

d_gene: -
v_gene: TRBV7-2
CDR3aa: CASSSRPGWSNQPQHF

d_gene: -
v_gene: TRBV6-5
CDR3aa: CASSVQGSLNTEAFF

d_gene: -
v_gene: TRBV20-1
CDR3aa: CSVGSAWGYTF

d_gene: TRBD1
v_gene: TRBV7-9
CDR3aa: CASSFIIGTGRWEQYF

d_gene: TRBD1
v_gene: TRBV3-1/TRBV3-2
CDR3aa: CASSQRQGIGYEQYF

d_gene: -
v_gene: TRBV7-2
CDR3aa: CASSFLDSSNSPLHF

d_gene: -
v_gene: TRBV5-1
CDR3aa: CASSLEREATGELFF

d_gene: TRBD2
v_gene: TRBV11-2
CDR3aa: CASILAVAGELFF

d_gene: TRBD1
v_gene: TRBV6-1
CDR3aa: CASSAEPFGTGSYEQYF

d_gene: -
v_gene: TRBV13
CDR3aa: CASSPILPFTEAFF

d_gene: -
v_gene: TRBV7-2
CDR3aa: CASSLDRTNEQYF

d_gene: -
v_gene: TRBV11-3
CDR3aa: CASSLGSARYSGNTIYF

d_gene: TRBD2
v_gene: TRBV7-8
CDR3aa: CASSKTSGRPPGELFF

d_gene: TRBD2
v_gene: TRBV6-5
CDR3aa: CASSPSRTSQETQYF

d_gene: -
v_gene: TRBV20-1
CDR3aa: CSASSPTGQETQYF

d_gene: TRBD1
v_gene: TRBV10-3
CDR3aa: CAISTRTGGQPQHF

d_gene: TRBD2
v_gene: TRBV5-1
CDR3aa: CASSLEGGNQETQYF

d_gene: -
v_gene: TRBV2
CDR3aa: CASRTIQTSSYEQYF

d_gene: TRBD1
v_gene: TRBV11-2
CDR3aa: CASSLSRGDTEAFF

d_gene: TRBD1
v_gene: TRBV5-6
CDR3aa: CASSFGRGNYEQYF

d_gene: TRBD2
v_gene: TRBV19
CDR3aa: CASSIDPPSGGVDTQYF

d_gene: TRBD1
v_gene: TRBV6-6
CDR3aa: CASSYTQGDYGYTF

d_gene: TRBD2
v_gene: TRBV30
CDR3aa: CAWSPGTTTFYEQYF

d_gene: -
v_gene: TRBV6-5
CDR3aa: CASSSGTTGNTEAFF

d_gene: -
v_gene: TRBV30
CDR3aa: CAWSGNRVLYEQYF

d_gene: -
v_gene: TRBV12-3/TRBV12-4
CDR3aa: CASRGGNEQFF

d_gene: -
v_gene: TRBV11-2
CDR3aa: CASSNPGSRPGELFF

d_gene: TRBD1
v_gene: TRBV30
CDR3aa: CAWTTGQGNTEAFF

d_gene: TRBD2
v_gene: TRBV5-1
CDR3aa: CASSTGDYFATDTQYF

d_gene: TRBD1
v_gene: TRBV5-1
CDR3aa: CASSGAYGTVGSEAFF

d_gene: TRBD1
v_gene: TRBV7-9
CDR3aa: CASSLGTGTEAFF

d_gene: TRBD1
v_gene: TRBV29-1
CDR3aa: CSVGRQGRYTEAFF